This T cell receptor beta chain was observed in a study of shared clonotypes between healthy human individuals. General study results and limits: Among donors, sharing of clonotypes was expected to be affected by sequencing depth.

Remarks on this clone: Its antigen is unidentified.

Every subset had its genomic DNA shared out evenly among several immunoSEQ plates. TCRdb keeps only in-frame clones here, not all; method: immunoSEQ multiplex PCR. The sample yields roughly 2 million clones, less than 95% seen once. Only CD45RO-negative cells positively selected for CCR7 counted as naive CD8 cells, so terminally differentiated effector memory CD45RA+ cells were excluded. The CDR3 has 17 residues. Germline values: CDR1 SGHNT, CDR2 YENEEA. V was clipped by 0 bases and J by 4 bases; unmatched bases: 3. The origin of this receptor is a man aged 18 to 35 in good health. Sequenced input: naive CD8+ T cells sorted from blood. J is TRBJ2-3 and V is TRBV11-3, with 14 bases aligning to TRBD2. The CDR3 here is CASSLDGTSGSPDTQYF. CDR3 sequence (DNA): TGTGCCAGCAGCTTAGACGGGACTAGCGGGAGCCCAGATACGCAGTATTTT. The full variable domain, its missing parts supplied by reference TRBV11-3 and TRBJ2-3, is EAGVVQSPRYKIIEKKQPVAFWCNPISGHNTLYWYLQNLGQGPELLIRYENEEAVDDSQLPKDRFSAERLKGVDSTLKIQPAELGDSAVYLCASSLDGTSGSPDTQYFGPGTRLTVL.